Detailed here is one TCR beta chain. Only a few counts were recorded for this clonotype. The antigen it binds to is not known. No base qualities exist here, and no much larger clone lies one base off it. The CDR3 covers 15 residues, taking in both the cysteine and the phenylalanine. CDR3 DNA only is kept here, 45 bases in frame from base 1. V was cut back by 3 bases and J by 0 bases, leaving a gap of 12 bases between them. CDR1 and CDR2, looked up from the germline V gene, are MNHEY and SVGAGI. This sample is drawn from a study of T cells after yellow fever vaccination (dated by TCRdb to 2018 to 2020). About the study as a whole: The SMART-Seq v4 Ultra Low Input RNA kit was used to prepare libraries from fractions with low cell numbers. To follow T-cell clones before and after primary and booster YFV17D yellow fever vaccination, bulk TCR alpha and beta repertoires were sequenced over time. The cohort comprised two healthy male donors, one aged 18 to 29 and one aged 30 to 40 years. Bulk PBMC replicates and cell subsets were isolated from blood drawn at multiple timepoints before and after both primary and secondary immunization. The study at large found these results: Because abundant contaminating clonotypes from the bulk population could be contained in FACS-sorted repertoires, computational filtering was required. A small share of clonotypes occurred in both CD4 and CD8 compartments, likely arising from convergent recombination. Most clones expanded after primary vaccination (around 96% of CD4 and over 80% of CD8) were re-detected after the booster, suggesting that broad memory maintenance occurred. The secondary T-cell response was found to be weaker but faster than the primary response, with a peak reached on day 5 rather than on day 15. Because the study included only a couple of donors, the extent to which the findings can be generalized is limited.

TCR cDNA was made using 5'RACE template switching, a step that added a universal primer site and unique molecular identifiers. cDNA synthesis was primed from both the TCR alpha and TCR beta constant segments. Libraries were amplified in two PCR steps, with sample barcodes and sequencing adapters added in the second step. Sequencing of the libraries was done on either Illumina HiSeq 2500 (2x100 bp) or NovaSeq (2x150 bp). In the authors' own workflow: MIGEC was used to demultiplex reads and collapse the reads into UMI consensus sequences, and MiXCR was used for V(D)J alignment. Vaccine-responding clonotypes were identified with edgeR using replicate PBMC samples, with FDR below 0.01 and a log2 fold change above 5 up to day 15 being required. Bulk clonotypes were assigned CD4 or CD8 identity according to which sequenced CD4 or CD8 repertoire held them at higher abundance. TCRdb trimmed the raw reads at Q25, called clones with MiXCR and kept productive beta chains. Rows are combined by CDR3 protein, so each entry shows the most common genes and DNA. In this record, the V and J calls reflect TCRdb's handling and not the investigators' own analysis. The sample table lists 500,000 to 700,000 distinct CDR3 sequences, 19% of them with a count of one. 13% to 15% of the sample is held by the ten biggest clonotypes.

The sample's treatment or condition, from its label and the paper: live attenuated yellow fever vaccine strain. At each blood-draw timepoint, two biological replicates of bulk PBMCs were collected. A standard Ficoll-Paque protocol was used to isolate PBMCs from peripheral blood. RNA was extracted with TriZol from bulk PBMCs, CD4 and CD8 fractions, and dextramer-positive and dextramer-negative fractions. This TCR was sampled from a man aged 25-45 years who received the YFV17D yellow fever vaccine. The sequencing here drew on PBMCs, taken 15 days after the yellow fever booster vaccination. The rearranged segments are TRBV6-5 and TRBJ2-7; the D gene is unclear. Here is the DNA: TGTGCCAGCAGTTATAGTTTGGGCAACTCCTACGAGCAGTACTTC. Its protein is CASSYSLGNSYEQYF.